Shown below are 11 T cell receptor beta chains from a single sample sequenced in a study of Graves' ophthalmopathy and Graves' hyperthyroidism. As the template, RNA transcripts were used to amplify TCR beta CDR3 regions. An opening RT-PCR round employed HTBI primers and preceded a second-round multiplex PCR. TCRdb itself ran the multiplex PCR reads through MiXCR, one entry per CDR3 protein. The sample comprises 400,000 to 500,000 distinct CDR3 sequences, roughly 21% of which are singletons, and 2.5% to 3% rests with the top ten. Material for sequencing was peripheral blood. Source of these receptors: a woman in her late teens or twenties with stable Graves' hyperthyroidism.

This clonotype was recorded many times. The CDR3 DNA follows: TGCAGCGTCGCAGGGACTAGCGGACCCGGGGACATTCAGTACTTC. Protein product: CSVAGTSGPGDIQYF. V usage is TRBV29-1 and J usage is TRBJ2-4, with 11 bases that match TRBD2. Trimming cost V 6 bases and J 8 bases; bases outside gene matches: 12. Germline V gene data show CDR1 as SQVTM and CDR2 as ANQGSEA. CDR3 length: 15 amino acids.

Many counts were recorded for this clonotype. This rearrangement joins TRBV12-3 or TRBV12-4 to TRBJ1-3; no reliable D call. V was cut by 2 bases and J by 6 bases, with 11 bases left in between. This CDR3 spans 14 amino acids. The CDR3: CASSLRGPPNTIYF. CDR3 coding DNA: TGTGCCAGCAGTTTAAGAGGGCCCCCAAACACCATATATTTT.

V is TRBV5-1 and J is TRBJ2-5; D remains unclear. This CDR3 region has 16 residues. Trimming took 0 bases from V and 1 from J, leaving 13 bases between them. Germline-derived CDR1 and CDR2 are SGHRS and YFSETQ. CDR3 region: CASSLDGISRQETQYF. CDR3 nucleotide sequence: TGCGCCAGCAGCTTGGACGGTATCAGCCGCCAAGAGACCCAGTACTTC.

This clonotype was counted ten times or more. This chain uses TRBV24-1 with TRBJ1-1, with D tentatively TRBD1 (5 bases). The V end was cut by 7 bases, the J end by 7 bases, with 15 bases between. This CDR3 has 13 amino acids. Germline V gene sequence: CDR1 KGHDR, CDR2 SFDVKD. The CDR3 is CATRSRDLGEAFF. The CDR3 DNA sequence: TGTGCCACCAGAAGCAGGGACTTGGGTGAAGCTTTCTTT.

In its sample, this clonotype was seen many times. The rearrangement uses TRBV4-3 and TRBJ2-5; D gene uncertain. CDR1 is LGHNA and CDR2 is YSLEER in the germline V gene. CDR3 size: 13 residues. The V end was cut by 0 bases, the J end by 7 bases, with 9 bases between. In DNA form, the CDR3 reads TGCGCCAGCAGCCAAGAAGGGATCAGGACCCAGTACTTC. Residues: CASSQEGIRTQYF.

This clonotype was detected many times. The genes are TRBV2 and TRBJ2-7, with D perhaps being TRBD1 or TRBD2 (5 bases each). Germline V gene data show CDR1 as SNHLY and CDR2 as FYNNEI. Trimming stripped 0 bases from V and 3 bases from J, with 12 bases between. The CDR3 runs 15 residues. Here the CDR3 reads CASSEAPGTYYEQYF. As DNA, the CDR3 is TGTGCCAGCAGTGAAGCGCCTGGGACCTACTACGAGCAGTACTTC.

This clonotype was seen at least ten times. V is TRBV30 and J is TRBJ1-1, with 7 bases fitting TRBD1. The CDR3 is 14 residues long. Germline V CDR1 and CDR2: GTSNPN, SVGIG (reference sequence). The J segment lost 3 bases and the V segment lost 6 bases, leaving 10 bases of the junction unmatched. As DNA, the CDR3 is TGTGCCTGCATGGTTACAGGGGTTTACACTGAAGCTTTCTTT. It specifies CACMVTGVYTEAFF.

This clonotype was seen once. A read error may explain this, as a much larger clone is one base away. The chain joins TRBV7-2 to TRBJ2-7; D is ambiguous. This CDR3 is 13 amino acids long. Trimming removed 5 bases from V and 6 bases from J, with 14 bases in between. Per the germline V gene, CDR1 is SGHTA and CDR2 is FQGNSA. Here the CDR3 DNA reads TGTGCCAGCAGCCAGACCGAGGAAGTCGAGCAGTACGTC. Its protein is CASSQTEEVEQYV.

This clonotype was counted at least ten times. The V gene is TRBV4-1, the J gene TRBJ2-2; no reliable D call. CDR1 and CDR2 from the germline V gene are MGHRA and YSYEKL. The CDR3 runs to 16 residues. The V end lost 0 bases, the J end lost 3 bases, and 11 bases lay between the germline ends. Here the CDR3 reads CASSQEYPRDTGELFF. Written as DNA, the CDR3 is TGCGCCAGCAGCCAAGAGTACCCACGCGACACCGGGGAGCTGTTTTTT.

This clonotype was seen a few times. A clone one base away is much larger, so this may be a read error. The chain couples TRBV5-1 to TRBJ2-4; the D gene is possibly TRBD1 (6 bases). The length of the CDR3 is 16 residues. V lost 4 bases and J 0 bases, leaving 14 bases between the germline ends. Per the germline V gene, CDR1 is SGHRS and CDR2 is YFSETQ. CDR3 region: CASSPDRRSAKNIQYF. The CDR3, as DNA: TGCGCCAGCAGCCCGGACAGACGATCAGCCAAAAACATTCAGTACTTC.

Many counts were recorded for this clonotype. The rearrangement links TRBV14 to TRBJ2-5; 10 nucleotides align to TRBD1. This CDR3 is 15 amino acids long. CDR1 and CDR2 from the germline V gene are SGHDN and FVKESK. After removal of 0 bases from V and 6 bases from J, the junction contained 4 bases not matched to a gene. The CDR3 here is CASSQDLGQGKTQYF. The CDR3 bases are TGTGCCAGCAGCCAAGATTTGGGACAGGGGAAGACCCAGTACTTC. The full variable domain, completed using reference TRBV14 and TRBJ2-5, is EAGVTQFPSHSVIEKGQTVTLRCDPISGHDNLYWYRRVMGKEIKFLLHFVKESKQDESGMPNNRFLAERTGGTYSTLKVQPAELEDSGVYFCASSQDLGQGKTQYFGPGTRLLVL.